The 12 T cell receptor beta chains below all came from one sample that was sequenced in a study of beta chain features in type 1 diabetes. Study conclusions and caveats: Type 1 diabetes patients showed a moderate but significant shortening of TCRB CDR3s in all four CD4+ subsets.

No antigens are known for them. What was sequenced were expressed TCRB transcripts, since all of the isolated RNA had been reverse transcribed. Using immunoSEQ multiplex PCR, the repertoire was profiled, and TCRdb retains in-frame clones only, with some absent. The sample holds more than 300,000 clones, 7% to 10% seen once. The sample taken for sequencing was central memory CD4+ T cells from blood. Source of these receptors: a young man with type 1 diabetes.

Of note for this clone: With a much larger clone just one base away, this may be a read error. The chain couples TRBV9 to TRBJ1-5; D call uncertain. V was cut by 1 base and J by 0 bases, with 8 bases left in between. The CDR3 spans 15 residues. Looked up from germline, CDR1 is SGDLS and CDR2 is YYNGEE. This CDR3 is CASSVHGDSNQPQHF. As DNA, the CDR3 is TGTGCCAGCAGCGTACACGGGGATAGCAATCAGCCCCAGCATTTT.

This clone came up a few times. J is TRBJ2-7 and V is TRBV7-2; D tentatively fits TRBD1 or TRBD2 (5 bases each). Germline CDR1 is SGHTA and CDR2 is FQGNSA. Deletions cut 11 bases from V and 9 bases from J, with 20 bases between. The CDR3 sequence is 12 residues long. CDR3: CAGSGADDVQYF. The CDR3 DNA reads as TGTGCCGGATCCGGGGCCGACGACGTGCAGTACTTC.

Here the CDR3 DNA reads TGTGCCTGGAGTACGCAGGCCTCTAACTATGGCTACACCTTC. It encodes CAWSTQASNYGYTF. This chain joins TRBV30 and TRBJ1-2; no definite D call. The CDR3 runs to 14 residues. Per the germline V gene, CDR1 is GTSNPN and CDR2 is SVGIG (reference sequence). V shed 2 bases and J shed 0 bases, with 10 bases lying between them.

The V gene is TRBV10-3, the J gene TRBJ1-1; D ambiguous. The germline V gene has CDR1 ENHRY and CDR2 SYGVKD. The CDR3 length is 14 residues. The ends were cut back, 0 bases at V and 7 bases at J, with 12 bases in the middle. The CDR3 protein is CAISESVSGHEAFF. Written as DNA, the CDR3 is TGTGCCATCAGTGAGTCGGTTTCGGGCCATGAAGCTTTCTTT.

This clone has just a few counts. V gene TRBV30 combines with J gene TRBJ2-2; D possibly matches TRBD1 or TRBD2 (6 bases each). The V gene lost 0 bases and the J gene lost 7 bases, with 15 bases spanning the gap. CDR3 length: 15 amino acids. Per the germline V gene, CDR1 is GTSNPN and CDR2 is SVGIG (reference sequence). The CDR3 loop reads CAWSVLGGIIGELFF. The CDR3, as DNA: TGTGCCTGGAGTGTACTAGGGGGGATTATCGGGGAGCTGTTTTTT.

The DNA for the CDR3 is TGCGCCAGCAGCTTCGGACAGGCGGACCGTGAAGCTTTCTTT. This codes for CASSFGQADREAFF. The chain uses TRBV5-1 and TRBJ1-1; 7 bases match TRBD1. The V segment lost 2 bases and the J segment 7 bases; nucleotides outside the gene matches: 8. The germline V gene has CDR1 SGHRS and CDR2 YFSETQ. This CDR3 spans 14 amino acids.

This sequence joins TRBV9 and TRBJ1-6, with 10 bases matching TRBD1. Germline lookup yields CDR1 SGDLS and CDR2 YYNGEE. This CDR3 comprises 17 residues. V lost 3 bases to trimming and J lost 3 bases; unmatched junction nucleotides: 6. The CDR3 spells CASSAGTGDNYNSPLHF. In nucleotides, the CDR3 is TGTGCCAGCAGCGCCGGGACAGGGGACAACTATAATTCACCCCTCCACTTT.

This clone has more than one count but fewer than ten. V is TRBV25-1 and J is TRBJ2-7; 7 positions agree with TRBD2. The J segment lost 4 bases and the V segment lost 8 bases, leaving 8 bases of the junction unmatched. The CDR3 is made up of 13 amino acids. CDR1 and CDR2 (germline): MGHDK, SYGVNS. CDR3 in DNA: TGTGCCAGCTGCGGCGGGGGTCTTTACGAGCAGTACTTC. This gives the protein CASCGGGLYEQYF.

The CDR3 bases are TGTGCCAGCAGCTTAGATCAACTAGACACCTACGAGCAGTACTTC. This gives the protein CASSLDQLDTYEQYF. V is TRBV11-2 and J is TRBJ2-7; perhaps TRBD2 as D (5 bases). The V end was cut by 0 bases, the J end by 2 bases, with 11 bases between. The CDR3 extends over 15 amino acids. Germline assignment: CDR1 SGHAT and CDR2 FQNNGV.

J is TRBJ1-2 and V is TRBV28; no clear D. Germline CDR1 and CDR2: MDHEN and SYDVKM. This CDR3 contains 11 residues. Between the trimmed V and J ends, which lost 4 bases and 5 bases, there was a span of 5 bases. CDR3 region: CASSSEYGYTF. For the CDR3, the DNA is TGTGCCAGCAGTTCCGAGTATGGCTACACCTTC.

CDR3 loop: CASSKDRGQRQPQHF. The CDR3 bases are TGTGCCAGTAGTAAAGACAGGGGGCAGCGACAGCCCCAGCATTTT. J is TRBJ1-5 and V is TRBV19; 10 bases are a match to TRBD1. The CDR3 is 15 amino acids. Germline V gene data show CDR1 as LNHDA and CDR2 as SQIVND (reference sequence). V shed 4 bases, J shed 7 bases, and the junction held 7 bases outside the gene matches.

In regard to this clone: The junction does not match germline at one end; this may be a read error. This chain links TRBV10-3 with TRBJ1-6; D is perhaps TRBD1 (5 bases). Germline V CDR1 and CDR2: ENHRY, SYGVKD. The CDR3 length is 13 residues. CDR3 sequence reads: CASSYSRGSPLHF. In nucleotides, the CDR3 is TGTGCCAGCAGTTACTCGAGGGGATCACCCCTCCACTTT.